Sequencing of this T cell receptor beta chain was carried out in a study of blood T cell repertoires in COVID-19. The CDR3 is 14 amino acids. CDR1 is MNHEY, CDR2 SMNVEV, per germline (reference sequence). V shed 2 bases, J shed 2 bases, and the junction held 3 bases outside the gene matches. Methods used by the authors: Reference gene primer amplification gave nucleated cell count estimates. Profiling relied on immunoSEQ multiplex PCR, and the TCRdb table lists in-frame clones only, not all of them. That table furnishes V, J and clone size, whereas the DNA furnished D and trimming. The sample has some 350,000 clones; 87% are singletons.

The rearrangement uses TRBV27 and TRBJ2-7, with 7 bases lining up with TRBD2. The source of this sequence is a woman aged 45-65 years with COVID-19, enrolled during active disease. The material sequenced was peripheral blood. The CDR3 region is CASSLTLAAYEQYF. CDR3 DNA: TGTGCCAGCAGTTTAACTCTAGCGGCCTACGAGCAGTACTTC.